The source of this T cell receptor beta chain is a study of shared clonotypes between healthy human individuals. Study-level results: On the whole, naive subsets had larger estimated richness than memory subsets had. A reduction in generation probabilities was seen for non-shared clonotypes relative to those shared by all four donors.

TCRdb's table, derived via immunoSEQ multiplex PCR, lists solely in-frame clones and lacks some. This table has more than 2,000,000 clones, approximately 94% appearing once. V was clipped by 2 bases and J by 2 bases, with 13 bases between them. The CDR3 spans 15 residues. Per germline, CDR1 SQVTM and CDR2 ANQGSEA. Regarding this clone: Its specificity is unknown.

The chain combines TRBV29-1 with TRBJ1-3; D gene unclear. The TCR sequence derives from a young man in good health. Specimen: naive CD4+ T cells sorted from blood. Subset: CD45RA+ positively selected. The CDR3 loop reads CSVERRVLAGNTIYF. The CDR3 DNA reads TGCAGCGTTGAACGCCGGGTTCTCGCTGGAAACACCATATATTTT.